This T cell receptor beta chain was documented in a study of monozygotic twins with inflammatory bowel disease. Study results and limitations: IBD patients exhibited fewer clonotypes shared with other individuals than healthy twins, particularly with disease activity. Telling apart the different T cell subtypes was not possible.

The input for each TCR library was 3,500 to 4,500 ng of total RNA. The authors made each sample's cDNA in eight separate reactions. TCRdb reprocessed the 5' RACE reads and stores each CDR3 protein as one record, lacking DNA. The repertoire table contains some 450,000 distinct CDR3 sequences. Per the germline V gene, CDR1 is SNHLY and CDR2 is FYNNEI. This CDR3 is built from 17 residues. Remarks on this clonotype: The antigen is not known.

The material sequenced was blood. V gene TRBV2 combines with J gene TRBJ2-6; the D call from TCRdb, TRBD1, cannot be confirmed without DNA. The receptor's source is a human donor with ulcerative colitis or Crohn's disease, or a healthy co-twin of an affected twin (not recorded which). The CDR3 here is CASSEDRAPSGANVLTF.